These 11 T cell receptor beta chains originate from one sample sequenced in a study of T-cell memory formation after mild COVID-19. TCRdb re-analysed the 5' RACE reads in MiXCR, keeping a single row per CDR3 protein. The sample contains more than 450,000 distinct CDR3 sequences, about a sixth of which appear only once. Sequenced sample: PBMCs or a T cell subset sorted from them (not recorded which). Receptor source: an adult woman who had mild COVID-19 (a few samples of this study predate the infection). Cell type and time point are not known.

The V call is TRBV12-5, the J call TRBJ1-2; D may be TRBD1 (5 bases). The CDR3 is 16 amino acids. The germline V and J ends were trimmed by 4 bases and 2 bases, with 17 bases remaining between them. The germline V gene has CDR1 LGHNT and CDR2 FRNRAP. Here the CDR3 DNA reads TGTGCTAGTGGTTCGTCCCCAGGGATGACGAACTATGGCTACACCTTC. Its translation: CASGSSPGMTNYGYTF.

This clonotype was seen more than once but under ten times. CDR3 loop: CSVEGRGYGYTF. The CDR3 bases are TGCAGCGTTGAAGGGCGAGGCTATGGCTACACCTTC. The J gene is TRBJ1-2, the V gene TRBV29-1; D gene unclear. From germline, CDR1 is SQVTM and CDR2 ANQGSEA. V lost 1 base, J lost 4 bases, and 7 bases lay in between. This CDR3 is built from 12 residues.

CDR3 loop: CAISRREEGGEQFF. The CDR3 DNA reads as TGTGCCATCAGTCGGCGGGAGGAGGGGGGTGAGCAGTTCTTC. The chain joins TRBV10-3 to TRBJ2-1, with TRBD2 matching 8 bases. Trimming took 5 bases from V and 9 from J; bases not matched to a gene: 9. There are 14 residues in the CDR3. Germline CDR1 and CDR2: ENHRY and SYGVKD.

The chain recombines TRBV9 with TRBJ2-1, with a tentative D call TRBD1 (6 bases). The ends were cut back, 4 bases at V and 7 bases at J, with 18 bases in the middle. CDR1 is SGDLS, CDR2 YYNGEE, per germline. This CDR3 is built from 15 residues. CDR3 coding DNA: TGTGCCAGCAGCCTGGCAGGGGATTTGAATAATGAGCAGTTCTTC. Protein sequence: CASSLAGDLNNEQFF.

The CDR3 sequence is CASGQGASDEQYF. Here the CDR3 DNA reads TGCGCCAGCGGCCAGGGGGCGTCGGACGAGCAGTACTTC. This chain connects TRBV5-1 to TRBJ2-7, with 8 nucleotides matching TRBD1. With V trimmed by 7 bases and J by 5 bases, 8 bases remained unmatched. CDR1 and CDR2 (germline): SGHRS, YFSETQ. The CDR3 sequence is 13 residues long.

This clonotype was counted only a few times. This chain uses TRBV12-3 or TRBV12-4 with TRBJ2-1; 11 bases line up with TRBD2. CDR3 length: 15 residues. V shed 5 bases and J 8 bases; nucleotides not matched to a gene: 8. The CDR3 is CASSHTSGSRYEQFF. Here the CDR3 DNA reads TGTGCCAGCAGTCACACTAGCGGGAGTCGCTATGAGCAGTTCTTC.

The genes are TRBV18 and TRBJ2-1; 13 nucleotides align to TRBD2. With V trimmed by 6 bases and J by 7 bases, 6 bases remained unmatched. CDR1 is KGHSH and CDR2 is LQKENI in the germline V gene. The CDR3 is 15 amino acids. In DNA form, the CDR3 reads TGTGCCAGCTCTCGCACTAGCGGGGGGGGTAATGAGCAGTTCTTC. Protein: CASSRTSGGGNEQFF.

The CDR3 loop reads CSARGGSYRTDTQYF. The DNA for the CDR3 is TGCAGTGCTAGAGGGGGGAGCTACCGCACAGATACGCAGTATTTT. The V call is TRBV20-1, the J call TRBJ2-3; D possibly matches TRBD1 or TRBD2 (5 bases each). The germline gives CDR1 DFQATT, CDR2 SNEGSKA (reference sequence). V lost 1 base, J lost 1 base, and 12 bases lay in between. The CDR3 is 15 residues long.

This CDR3 reads CASSQDGGQGVPDTQYF. The CDR3, as DNA: TGTGCCAGCAGCCAAGATGGGGGACAGGGGGTTCCAGATACGCAGTATTTT. This chain joins TRBV4-2 and TRBJ2-3, with TRBD1 matching 11 bases. The length of the CDR3 is 17 residues. Germline V lookup: CDR1 LGHNA, CDR2 YNFKEQ. The V segment lost 0 bases and the J segment 4 bases; nucleotides outside the gene matches: 6.

The chain uses TRBV29-1 and TRBJ1-1; D is unclear. The ends were cut back, 3 bases at V and 5 bases at J, with 13 bases in the middle. The V gene's germline CDR1 is SQVTM and CDR2 ANQGSEA. CDR3 length: 13 amino acids. CDR3 coding DNA: TGCAGCGTTGATAAGCGGCTGGGGACTGAAGCTTTCTTT. Amino acids: CSVDKRLGTEAFF. The complete variable domain, with remaining parts taken from reference TRBV29-1 and TRBJ1-1, reads SAVISQKPSRDICQRGTSLTIQCQVDSQVTMMFWYRQQPGQSLTLIATANQGSEATYESGFVIDKFPISRPNLTFSTLTVSNMSPEDSSIYLCSVDKRLGTEAFFGQGTRLTVV.

The chain combines TRBV29-1 with TRBJ1-1, with 7 bases matching TRBD1. Germline V gene data show CDR1 as SQVTM and CDR2 as ANQGSEA. The CDR3 totals 14 residues. V shed 7 bases, J shed 4 bases, and the junction held 12 bases outside the gene matches. This CDR3 reads CSGRTTGAPTEAFF. The CDR3 DNA sequence: TGCAGCGGTAGAACTACAGGGGCCCCCACTGAAGCTTTCTTT.